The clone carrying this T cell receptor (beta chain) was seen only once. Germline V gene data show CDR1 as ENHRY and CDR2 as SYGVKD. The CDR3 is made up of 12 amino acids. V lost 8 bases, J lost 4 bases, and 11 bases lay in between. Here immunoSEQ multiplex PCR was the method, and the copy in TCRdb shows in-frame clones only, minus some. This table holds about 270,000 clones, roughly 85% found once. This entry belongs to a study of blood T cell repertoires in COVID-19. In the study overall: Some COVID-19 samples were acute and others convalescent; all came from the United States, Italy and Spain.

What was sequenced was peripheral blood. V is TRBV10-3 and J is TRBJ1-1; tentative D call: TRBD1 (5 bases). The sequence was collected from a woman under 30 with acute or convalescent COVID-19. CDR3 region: CAIAGRVTEAFF. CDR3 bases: TGTGCCATCGCAGGGAGGGTCACTGAAGCTTTCTTT.